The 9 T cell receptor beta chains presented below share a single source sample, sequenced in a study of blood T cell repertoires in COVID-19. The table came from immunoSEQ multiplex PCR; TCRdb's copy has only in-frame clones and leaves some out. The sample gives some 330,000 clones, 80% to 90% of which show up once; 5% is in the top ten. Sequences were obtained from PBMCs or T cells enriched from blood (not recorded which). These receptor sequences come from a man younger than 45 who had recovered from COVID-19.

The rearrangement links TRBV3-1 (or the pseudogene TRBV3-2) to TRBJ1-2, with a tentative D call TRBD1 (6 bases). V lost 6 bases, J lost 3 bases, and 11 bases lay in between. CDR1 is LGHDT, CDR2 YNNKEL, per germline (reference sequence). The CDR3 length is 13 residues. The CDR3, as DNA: TGTGCCAGCAGAGGTAAGGGGGACTATGGCTACACCTTC. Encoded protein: CASRGKGDYGYTF.

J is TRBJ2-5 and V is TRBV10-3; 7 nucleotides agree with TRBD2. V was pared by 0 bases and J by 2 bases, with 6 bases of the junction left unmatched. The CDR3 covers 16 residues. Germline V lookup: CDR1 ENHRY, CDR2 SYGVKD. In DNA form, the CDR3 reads TGTGCCATCAGTGAGTCTCCGCTAGCGGATCAAGAGACCCAGTACTTC. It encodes CAISESPLADQETQYF.

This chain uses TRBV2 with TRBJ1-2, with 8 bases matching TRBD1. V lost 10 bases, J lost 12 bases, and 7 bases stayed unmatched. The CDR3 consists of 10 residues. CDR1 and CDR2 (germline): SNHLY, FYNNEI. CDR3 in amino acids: CAIVGQGHTF. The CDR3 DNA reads TGTGCCATCGTCGGACAGGGTCACACCTTC.

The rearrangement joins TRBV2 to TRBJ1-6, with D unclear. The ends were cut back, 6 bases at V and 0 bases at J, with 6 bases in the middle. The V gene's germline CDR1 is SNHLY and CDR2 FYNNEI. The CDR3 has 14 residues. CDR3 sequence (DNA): TGTGCCAGCAGGCTGAGCTCCTATAATTCACCCCTCCACTTT. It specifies CASRLSSYNSPLHF.

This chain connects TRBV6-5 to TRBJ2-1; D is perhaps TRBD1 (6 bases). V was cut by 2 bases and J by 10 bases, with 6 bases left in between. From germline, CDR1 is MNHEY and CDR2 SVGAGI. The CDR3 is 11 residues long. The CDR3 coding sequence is TGTGCCAGCAGTTACGGGACAGAGCAGTTCTTC. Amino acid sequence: CASSYGTEQFF.

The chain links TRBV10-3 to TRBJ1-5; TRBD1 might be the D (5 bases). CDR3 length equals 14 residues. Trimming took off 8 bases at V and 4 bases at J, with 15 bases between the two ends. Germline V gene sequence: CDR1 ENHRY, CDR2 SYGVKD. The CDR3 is CAIWGGVKNQPQHF. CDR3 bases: TGTGCCATCTGGGGAGGGGTGAAAAATCAGCCCCAGCATTTT.

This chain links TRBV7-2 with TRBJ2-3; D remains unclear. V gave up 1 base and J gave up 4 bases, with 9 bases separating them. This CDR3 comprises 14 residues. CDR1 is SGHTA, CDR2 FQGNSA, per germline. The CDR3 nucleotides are TGTGCCAGCAGCTTAGATCCAGGATCAGATACGCAGTATTTT. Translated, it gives CASSLDPGSDTQYF.

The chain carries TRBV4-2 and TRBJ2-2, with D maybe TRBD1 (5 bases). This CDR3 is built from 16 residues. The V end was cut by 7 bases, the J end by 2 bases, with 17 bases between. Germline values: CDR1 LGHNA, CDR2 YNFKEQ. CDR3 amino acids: CASTPNLGRNTGELFF. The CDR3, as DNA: TGTGCCAGCACCCCTAACTTGGGGCGCAACACCGGGGAGCTGTTTTTT.

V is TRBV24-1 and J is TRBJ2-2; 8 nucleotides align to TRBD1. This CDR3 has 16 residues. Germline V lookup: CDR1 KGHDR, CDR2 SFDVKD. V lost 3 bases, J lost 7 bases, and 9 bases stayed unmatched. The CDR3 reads CATSDPGQGSGGELFF. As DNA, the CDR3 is TGTGCCACCAGTGATCCCGGACAGGGTAGCGGCGGGGAGCTGTTTTTT.